This T cell receptor beta chain was sequenced for a study of blood T cell repertoires in COVID-19. In the study overall: Whether acute or convalescent, the COVID-19 samples came from the United States, Italy and Spain. Nucleic acid was either cDNA or gDNA, and it came from T cells, B-cell-depleted T cells, or PBMCs.

CDR1 is KGHDR and CDR2 is SFDVKD in the germline V gene. The CDR3 covers 15 residues. Losses at the gene ends were 5 bases for V and 6 bases for J; bases not matched to a gene: 7. In the original processing: Estimation of nucleated cell counts was performed using reference gene primer amplification. Using immunoSEQ multiplex PCR, the repertoire was profiled, and TCRdb retains in-frame clones only, with some absent. Clone size and V and J calls were adopted from that table, with D and trimming inferred from the DNA. The profile shows 140,000 to 150,000 clones, 85% to 90% of them singletons. The chain employs TRBV24-1 and TRBJ1-5; TRBD1 matches 9 bases. The clonotype comes from a woman aged 55-69 years with active COVID-19. The sample was peripheral blood. The CDR3 here is CATSATGGRSQPQHF. CDR3 nucleotide sequence: TGTGCCACCAGTGCCACAGGGGGCCGCAGTCAGCCCCAGCATTTT.